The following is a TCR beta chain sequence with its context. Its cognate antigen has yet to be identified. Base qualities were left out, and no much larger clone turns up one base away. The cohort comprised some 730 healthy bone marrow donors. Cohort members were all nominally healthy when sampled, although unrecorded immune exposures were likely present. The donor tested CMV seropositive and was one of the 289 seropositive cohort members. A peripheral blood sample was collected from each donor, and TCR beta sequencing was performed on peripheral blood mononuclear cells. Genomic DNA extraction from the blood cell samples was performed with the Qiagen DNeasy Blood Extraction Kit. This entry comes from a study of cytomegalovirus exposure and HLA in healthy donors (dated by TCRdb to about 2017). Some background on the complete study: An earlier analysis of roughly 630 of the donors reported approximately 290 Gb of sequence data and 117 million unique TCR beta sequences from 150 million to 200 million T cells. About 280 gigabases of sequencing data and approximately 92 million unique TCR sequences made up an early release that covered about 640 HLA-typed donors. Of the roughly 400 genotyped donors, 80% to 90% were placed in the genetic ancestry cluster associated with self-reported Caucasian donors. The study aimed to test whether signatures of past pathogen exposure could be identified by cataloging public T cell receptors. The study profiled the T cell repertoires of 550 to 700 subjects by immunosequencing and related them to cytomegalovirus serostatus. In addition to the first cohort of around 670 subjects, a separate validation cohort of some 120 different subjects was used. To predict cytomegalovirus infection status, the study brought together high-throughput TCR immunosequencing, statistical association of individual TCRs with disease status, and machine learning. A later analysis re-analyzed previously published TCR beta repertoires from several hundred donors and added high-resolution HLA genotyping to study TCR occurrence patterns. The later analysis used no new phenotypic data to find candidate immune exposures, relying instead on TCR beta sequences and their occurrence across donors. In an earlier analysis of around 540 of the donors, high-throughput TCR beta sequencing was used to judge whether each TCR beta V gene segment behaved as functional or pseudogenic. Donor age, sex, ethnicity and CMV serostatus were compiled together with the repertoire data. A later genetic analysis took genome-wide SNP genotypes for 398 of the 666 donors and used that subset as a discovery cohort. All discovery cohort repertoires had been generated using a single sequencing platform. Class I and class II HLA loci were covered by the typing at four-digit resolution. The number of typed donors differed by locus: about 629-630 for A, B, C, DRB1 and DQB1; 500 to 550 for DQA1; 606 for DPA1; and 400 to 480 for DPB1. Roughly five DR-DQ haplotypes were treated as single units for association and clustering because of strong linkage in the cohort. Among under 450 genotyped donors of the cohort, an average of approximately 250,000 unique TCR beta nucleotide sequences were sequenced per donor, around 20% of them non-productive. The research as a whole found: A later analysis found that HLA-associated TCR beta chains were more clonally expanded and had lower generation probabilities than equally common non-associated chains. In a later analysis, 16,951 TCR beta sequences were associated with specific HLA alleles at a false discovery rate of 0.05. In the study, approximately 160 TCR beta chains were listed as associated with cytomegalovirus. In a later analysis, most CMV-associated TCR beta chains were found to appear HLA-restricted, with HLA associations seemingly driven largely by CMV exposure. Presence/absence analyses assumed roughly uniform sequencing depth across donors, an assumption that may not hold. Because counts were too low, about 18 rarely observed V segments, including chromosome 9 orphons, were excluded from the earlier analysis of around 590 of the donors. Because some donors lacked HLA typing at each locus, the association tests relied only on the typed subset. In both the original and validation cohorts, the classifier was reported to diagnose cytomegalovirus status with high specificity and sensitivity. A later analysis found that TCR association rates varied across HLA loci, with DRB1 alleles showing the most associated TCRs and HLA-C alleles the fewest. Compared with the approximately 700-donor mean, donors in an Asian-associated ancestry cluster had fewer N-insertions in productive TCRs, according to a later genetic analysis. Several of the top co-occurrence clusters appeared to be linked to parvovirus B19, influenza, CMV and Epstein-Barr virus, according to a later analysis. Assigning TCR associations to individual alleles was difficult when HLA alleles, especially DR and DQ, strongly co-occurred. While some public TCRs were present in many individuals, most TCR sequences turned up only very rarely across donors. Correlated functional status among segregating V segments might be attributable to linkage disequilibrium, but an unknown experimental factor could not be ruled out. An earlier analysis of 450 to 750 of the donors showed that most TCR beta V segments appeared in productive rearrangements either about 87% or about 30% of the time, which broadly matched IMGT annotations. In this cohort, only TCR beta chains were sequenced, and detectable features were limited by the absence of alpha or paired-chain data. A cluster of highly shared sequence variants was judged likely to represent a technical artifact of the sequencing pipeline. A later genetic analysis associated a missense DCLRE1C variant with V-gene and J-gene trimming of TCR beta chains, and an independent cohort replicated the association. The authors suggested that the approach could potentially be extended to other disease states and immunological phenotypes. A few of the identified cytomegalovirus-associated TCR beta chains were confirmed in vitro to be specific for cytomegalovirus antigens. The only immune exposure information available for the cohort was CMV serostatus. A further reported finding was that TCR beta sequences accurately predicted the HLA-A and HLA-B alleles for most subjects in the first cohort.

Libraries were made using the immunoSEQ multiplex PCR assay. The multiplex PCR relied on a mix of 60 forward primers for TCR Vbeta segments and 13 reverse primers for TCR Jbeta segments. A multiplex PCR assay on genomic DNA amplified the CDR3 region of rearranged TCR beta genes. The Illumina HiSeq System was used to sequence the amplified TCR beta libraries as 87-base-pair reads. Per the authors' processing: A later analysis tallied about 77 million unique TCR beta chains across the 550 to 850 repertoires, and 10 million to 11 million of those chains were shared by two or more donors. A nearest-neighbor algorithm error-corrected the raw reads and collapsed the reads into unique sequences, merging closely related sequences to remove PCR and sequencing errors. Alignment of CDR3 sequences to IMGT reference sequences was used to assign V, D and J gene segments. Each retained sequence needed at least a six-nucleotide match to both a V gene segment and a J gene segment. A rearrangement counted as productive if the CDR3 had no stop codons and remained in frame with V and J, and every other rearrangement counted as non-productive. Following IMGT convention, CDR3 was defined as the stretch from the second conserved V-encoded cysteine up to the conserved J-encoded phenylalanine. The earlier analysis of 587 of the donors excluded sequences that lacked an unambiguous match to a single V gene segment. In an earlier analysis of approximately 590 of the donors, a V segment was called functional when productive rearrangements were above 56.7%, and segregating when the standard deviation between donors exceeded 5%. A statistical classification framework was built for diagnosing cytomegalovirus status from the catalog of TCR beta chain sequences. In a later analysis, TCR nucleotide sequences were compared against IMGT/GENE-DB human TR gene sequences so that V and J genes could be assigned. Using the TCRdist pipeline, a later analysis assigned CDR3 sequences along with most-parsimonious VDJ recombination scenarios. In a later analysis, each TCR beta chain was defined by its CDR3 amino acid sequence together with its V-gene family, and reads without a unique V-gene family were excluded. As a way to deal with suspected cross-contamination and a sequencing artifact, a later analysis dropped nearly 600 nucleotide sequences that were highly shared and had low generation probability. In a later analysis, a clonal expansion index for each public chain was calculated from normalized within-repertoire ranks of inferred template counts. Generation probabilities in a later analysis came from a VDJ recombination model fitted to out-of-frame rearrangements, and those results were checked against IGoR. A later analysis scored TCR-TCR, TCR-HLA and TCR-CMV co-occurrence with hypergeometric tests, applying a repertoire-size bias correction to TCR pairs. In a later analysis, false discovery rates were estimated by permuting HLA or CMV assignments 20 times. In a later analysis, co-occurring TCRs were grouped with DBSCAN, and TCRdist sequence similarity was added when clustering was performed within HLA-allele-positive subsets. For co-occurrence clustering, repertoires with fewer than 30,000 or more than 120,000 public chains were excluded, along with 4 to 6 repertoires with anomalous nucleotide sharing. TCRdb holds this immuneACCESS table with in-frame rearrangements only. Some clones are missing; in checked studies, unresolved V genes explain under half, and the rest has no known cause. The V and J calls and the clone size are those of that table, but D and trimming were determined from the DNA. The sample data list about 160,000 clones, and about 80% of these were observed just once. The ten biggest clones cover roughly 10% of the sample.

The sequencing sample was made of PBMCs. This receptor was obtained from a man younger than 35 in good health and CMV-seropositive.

The CDR3 region has the sequence CASSYQGASNQPQHF. The DNA is as follows: TGTGCCAGTAGTTACCAGGGGGCGAGCAATCAGCCCCAGCATTTT. Here the chain combines TRBV19 and TRBJ1-5; 8 bases in between match TRBD1. The CDR3 covers 15 residues, taking in both the cysteine and the phenylalanine. Only CDR3 DNA remains: 45 bases, in frame from the first base. Trimming leaves V shorter by 5 bases and J shorter by 1 base, with the junction holding 4 bases beyond the gene matches. CDR1 is given as LNHDA and CDR2 as SQIVND, both from the germline V gene (reference sequence).